This TCR beta chain was sequenced for a study of Ad26.COV2.S vaccination and SARS-CoV-2 variants. Overall study context: Intramuscular Ad26.COV2.S doses were given once or twice, 56 days apart. The study's findings and limits: Measurement of non-spike TCR breadth gave similar results in vaccine and placebo recipients. Vaccinees showed greater spike-specific TCR breadth than placebo recipients.

Remarks on this clone: Its specificity is not known.

Libraries were prepared by immunoSEQ multiplex PCR; TCRdb keeps only in-frame clonotypes and omits some of them. This repertoire shows roughly 300,000 clones, about 88% found once; its top ten account for roughly 6%. Treatment: around 19 received Ad26.COV2.S at low or high dose, single or two shots; several received placebo; per-sample allocation not given. Each sample was drawn 63 days after the first injection (of vaccine or placebo). This vaccine is an Ad26 vector that expresses the Wuhan-strain SARS-CoV-2 spike. Germline V CDR1 and CDR2: GTSNPN, SVGIG (reference sequence). This CDR3 spans 13 amino acids. V was pared by 8 bases and J by 9 bases, with 7 bases of the junction left unmatched.

This clonotype was obtained from a person between 18 and 59 years old who received the Ad26.COV2.S COVID-19 vaccine or a placebo. The chain carries TRBV30 and TRBJ1-6; 10 nucleotides match TRBD1. Source: peripheral blood, taken in a trial of Ad26.COV2.S vaccine versus placebo. DNA of the CDR3: TGTGCCGGACAGGGGGTGAATTTTTCACCCCTCCACTTT. This sequence encodes CAGQGVNFSPLHF.